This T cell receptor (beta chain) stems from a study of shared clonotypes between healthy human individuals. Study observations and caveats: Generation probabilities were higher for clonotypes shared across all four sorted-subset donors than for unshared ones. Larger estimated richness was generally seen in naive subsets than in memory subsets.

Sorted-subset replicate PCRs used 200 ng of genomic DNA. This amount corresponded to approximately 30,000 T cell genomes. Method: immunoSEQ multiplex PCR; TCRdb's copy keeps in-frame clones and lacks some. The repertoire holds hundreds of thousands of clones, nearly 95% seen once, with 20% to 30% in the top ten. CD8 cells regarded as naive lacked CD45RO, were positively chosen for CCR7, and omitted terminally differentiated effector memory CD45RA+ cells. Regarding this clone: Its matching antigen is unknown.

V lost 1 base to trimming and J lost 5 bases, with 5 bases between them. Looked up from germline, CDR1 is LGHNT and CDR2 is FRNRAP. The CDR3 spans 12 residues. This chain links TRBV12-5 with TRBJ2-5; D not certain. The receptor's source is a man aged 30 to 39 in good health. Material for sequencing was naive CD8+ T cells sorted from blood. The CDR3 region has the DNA TGTGCTAGTGGTTTGGGTGTGGAGACCCAGTACTTC. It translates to CASGLGVETQYF.